The clone carrying this TCR beta chain occurred many times. This sample is part of a study of blood T cells in healthy people across ages. Trimming shortened V by 2 bases and J by 0 bases, and 14 bases separated the two germline ends. The CDR3 is 15 amino acids. The germline V gene has CDR1 DFQATT and CDR2 SNEGSKA (reference sequence). Next came a second PCR, run for roughly 6 to 11 cycles, which used a sample-barcoded 5' primer along with a J-beta primer mix. Carrying 12 random nucleotides, a template-switch adaptor labeled each individual cDNA molecule. TCRdb re-called the 5' RACE reads through MiXCR, storing one row per CDR3 protein. The sample holds about 780,000 distinct CDR3 sequences, 35% to 50% seen once.

The sequenced sample consisted of blood. The V gene is TRBV20-1, the J gene TRBJ2-7, with D possibly being TRBD1 or TRBD2 (5 bases each). This clonotype originated in an elderly man in good health. CDR3 nucleotides: TGCAGTGCTAGACTTACGGGACGCTCCTCCTACGAGCAGTACTTC. This gives the protein CSARLTGRSSYEQYF.